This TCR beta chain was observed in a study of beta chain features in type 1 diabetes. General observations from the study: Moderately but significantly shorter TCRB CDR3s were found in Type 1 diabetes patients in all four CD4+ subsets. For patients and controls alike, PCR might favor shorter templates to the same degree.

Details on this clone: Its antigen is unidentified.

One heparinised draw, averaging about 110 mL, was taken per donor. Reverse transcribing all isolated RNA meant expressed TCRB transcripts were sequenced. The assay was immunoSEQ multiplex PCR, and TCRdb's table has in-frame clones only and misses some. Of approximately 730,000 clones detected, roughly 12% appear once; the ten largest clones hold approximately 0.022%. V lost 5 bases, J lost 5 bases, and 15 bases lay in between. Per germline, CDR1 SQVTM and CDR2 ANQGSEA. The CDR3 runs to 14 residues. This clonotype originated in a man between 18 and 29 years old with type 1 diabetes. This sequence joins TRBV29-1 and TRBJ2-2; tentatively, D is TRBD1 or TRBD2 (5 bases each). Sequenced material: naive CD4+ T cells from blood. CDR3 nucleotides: TGCAGCGTTTCCGGGACGATCGGTACCGGGGAGCTGTTTTTT. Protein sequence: CSVSGTIGTGELFF.